This T cell receptor (beta chain) was recorded in a study of cytomegalovirus exposure and HLA in healthy donors (dated 2017 in TCRdb). Study-level background: An earlier analysis of about 530 of the donors reported approximately 300 Gb of sequence data and 117 million unique TCR beta sequences obtained from about 200 million T cells. An early release covering more than 500 HLA-typed donors comprised approximately 290 gigabases of sequencing data and approximately 80 million unique TCR sequences. Of the approximately 400 genotyped donors, less than 90% were placed in the genetic ancestry cluster associated with self-reported Caucasian donors. The study aimed to test whether cataloging public T cell receptors could reveal signatures of past pathogen exposure. The study profiled the T cell repertoires of about 640 subjects by immunosequencing and related them to cytomegalovirus serostatus. Along with the roughly 670-subject first cohort, a separate validation cohort of 120 different subjects was used. The study combined high-throughput TCR immunosequencing, statistical association of individual TCRs with disease status, and machine learning to predict cytomegalovirus infection status. A later analysis re-examined previously published TCR beta repertoires from over 500 donors and added high-resolution HLA genotyping to investigate patterns of TCR occurrence. In the later analysis, no new phenotypic data were used to find candidate immune exposures; instead, reliance was placed on TCR beta sequences and their occurrence across donors. An earlier analysis of about 600 of the donors used high-throughput TCR beta sequencing to judge whether each TCR beta V gene segment behaved as functional or pseudogenic. Alongside the repertoire data, information on donor age, sex, ethnicity and CMV serostatus was compiled. In a later genetic analysis, genome-wide SNP genotypes for about 55% of the roughly 700 donors were used, and that subset was treated as a discovery cohort. Every discovery cohort repertoire had been produced on one sequencing platform. Class I and class II HLA loci were covered by the typing at four-digit resolution. Typing coverage varied by locus: about 620-630 donors for A, B, C, DRB1 and DQB1; some 520 for DQA1; approximately 570 for DPA1; approximately 490 for DPB1. A handful of DR-DQ haplotypes were handled as single units for association and clustering because linkage in the cohort was strong. On average, around 200,000 unique TCR beta nucleotide sequences were sequenced per donor among a few hundred genotyped donors of the cohort, with 15% to 20% of those sequences being non-productive. What the authors observed across the whole study: The presence/absence analyses assumed that sequencing depth was roughly uniform across donors, and that assumption may not be true. V-gene and J-gene trimming of TCR beta chains was associated with a missense DCLRE1C variant in a later genetic analysis, and the association was replicated in an independent cohort. Correlated functional status among segregating V segments might be attributable to linkage disequilibrium, but an unknown experimental factor could not be ruled out. An earlier analysis of 587 of the donors showed that most TCR beta V segments appeared in productive rearrangements either about 87% or about 30% of the time, which broadly matched IMGT annotations. Compared with equally common non-associated chains, HLA-associated TCR beta chains in a later analysis were more clonally expanded and had lower generation probabilities. The study gave a list of some 150 TCR beta chains associated with cytomegalovirus. Some IMGT-functional V segments, including TRBV6-2 and TRBV6-3, could not be distinguished by the 87-base-pair reads and were therefore excluded. According to the authors, the approach could potentially be generalized to other disease states and immunological phenotypes. According to a later analysis, parvovirus B19, influenza, CMV and Epstein-Barr virus appeared linked to several top co-occurrence clusters. A cluster of highly shared sequence variants was judged likely to be a technical artifact of the sequencing pipeline. A later analysis associated about 17,000 TCR beta sequences with specific HLA alleles at a false discovery rate of 0.05. Most TCR sequences were seen in very few donors, while some public TCRs were found in many individuals. HLA typing was unavailable for some donors at each locus, so association tests used only the typed subset. In both the original and validation cohorts, the classifier was reported to diagnose cytomegalovirus status with high specificity and sensitivity. In a later genetic analysis, fewer N-insertions in productive TCRs were reported among donors in an Asian-associated ancestry cluster than the approximately 710-donor mean. In vitro tests confirmed that a few of the cytomegalovirus-associated TCR beta chains recognize cytomegalovirus antigens. Immune exposure information for the cohort was limited to CMV serostatus. When HLA alleles, especially DR and DQ, strongly co-occurred, attributing TCR associations to individual alleles was difficult. In this cohort, only TCR beta chains were sequenced, and detectable features were limited by the absence of alpha or paired-chain data. A further reported finding was that TCR beta sequences accurately predicted the HLA-A and HLA-B alleles for most subjects in the first cohort. The earlier analysis of approximately 540 of the donors excluded approximately 15 rarely observed V segments, including chromosome 9 orphons, because counts were too low. In a later analysis, the rate of TCR association differed among HLA loci, with DRB1 alleles having the most associated TCRs and HLA-C alleles having the fewest. According to a later analysis, most CMV-associated TCR beta chains appeared to be HLA-restricted, and the HLA associations seemed to be driven largely by CMV exposure.

CDR1 and CDR2 (SGHVS, FQNEAQ) derive from the germline V gene. The CDR3 goes from the cysteine to the phenylalanine over 15 residues. The only DNA kept is the CDR3, 45 bases in frame from the first base. From V the trimming removes 3 bases and from J it removes 5 bases, while the gene matches leave 7 bases of the junction unaccounted for. The library was prepared using the immunoSEQ multiplex PCR assay. For the multiplex PCR, a mixture combining 60 forward primers for TCR Vbeta segments and 13 reverse primers for TCR Jbeta segments was used. The CDR3 region of rearranged TCR beta genes was amplified from genomic DNA by a multiplex PCR assay. The amplified TCR beta libraries were sequenced on the Illumina HiSeq System as 87-base-pair reads. On the study's bioinformatics: A later analysis tallied around 87 million unique TCR beta chains across the 640 or so repertoires, and approximately 12 million of those chains were shared by two or more donors. To remove PCR and sequencing errors, raw reads were error-corrected and collapsed into unique sequences using a nearest-neighbor algorithm that merged closely related sequences. Alignment of CDR3 sequences to IMGT reference sequences was used to assign V, D and J gene segments. For a sequence to be retained, at least a six-nucleotide match to both a V gene segment and a J gene segment was required. A rearrangement counted as productive if the CDR3 had no stop codons and remained in frame with V and J, and every other rearrangement counted as non-productive. Following IMGT convention, CDR3 was defined as the stretch from the second conserved V-encoded cysteine to the conserved J-encoded phenylalanine. Sequences without an unambiguous match to a single V gene segment were excluded from the earlier analysis of about 640 of the donors. An earlier analysis of about 600 of the donors called V segments functional above 56.7% productive rearrangements and segregating when the between-donor standard deviation exceeded 5%. A statistical classification framework was built for diagnosing cytomegalovirus status from the catalog of TCR beta chain sequences. In a later analysis, V and J genes were assigned by comparing TCR nucleotide sequences against IMGT/GENE-DB human TR gene sequences. In a later analysis, CDR3 sequences and most-parsimonious VDJ recombination scenarios were assigned using the TCRdist pipeline. In a later analysis, every TCR beta chain was defined by the combination of its CDR3 amino acid sequence and its V-gene family, and reads without a unique V-gene family were dropped. To address suspected cross-contamination and a sequencing artifact, a later analysis removed a few hundred highly shared, low-generation-probability nucleotide sequences. For each public chain, a later analysis derived a clonal expansion index from normalized ranks of inferred template counts within each repertoire. A later analysis computed generation probabilities with a VDJ recombination model fitted to out-of-frame rearrangements, and checked the results against IGoR. Hypergeometric tests were used in a later analysis to score TCR-TCR, TCR-HLA and TCR-CMV co-occurrence, with a repertoire-size bias correction applied to the TCR pairs. In a later analysis, false discovery rates were estimated by permuting HLA or CMV assignments 20 times. In a later analysis, co-occurring TCRs were grouped with DBSCAN, and TCRdist sequence similarity was added when clustering was performed within HLA-allele-positive subsets. Repertoires with fewer than 30,000 or more than 120,000 public chains, plus five repertoires with anomalous nucleotide sharing, were excluded from co-occurrence clustering. TCRdb provides this immuneACCESS table in a form limited to in-frame rearrangements. Some clones are lacking; in checked studies, under half of them reflect an unresolved V gene, and why the rest are absent is not known. That table furnishes V, J and clone size, whereas the DNA furnished D and trimming. For this sample the table gives some 200,000 clones, of which roughly 84% were detected only once. Around 3% of the sample comes from the top ten.

Comment on this clone: What antigen it recognizes has not been identified. Per-base qualities were not stored, and no clone one base away is much larger.

The cohort consisted of approximately 670 healthy bone marrow donors. At the time of sampling, every cohort member was nominally healthy, though immune exposures that went unrecorded were likely present. The donor tested CMV seropositive and was one of the 289 seropositive cohort members. A peripheral blood sample was provided by each donor, and peripheral blood mononuclear cells were used for TCR beta sequencing. Genomic DNA extraction from the blood cell samples was performed with the Qiagen DNeasy Blood Extraction Kit. The chain is assembled from TRBV7-8 and TRBJ2-3; 8 central nucleotides agree with TRBD2. The sequenced sample consisted of PBMCs. This clonotype was sampled from a woman in her 50s in good health and CMV-seropositive. The CDR3 protein: CASSFRGGRGDTQYF. The DNA sequence is as follows: TGTGCCAGCAGCTTCCGGGGGGGCCGGGGAGATACGCAGTATTTT.